The source of this TCR beta chain is a study of cytomegalovirus exposure and HLA in healthy donors (dated by TCRdb to 2016 to 2017). Background for the entire study: An earlier analysis of 587 of the donors reported roughly 300 Gb of sequence data and 117 million unique TCR beta sequences obtained from 150 million to 200 million T cells. A later genetic analysis took genome-wide SNP genotypes for 398 of the 666 donors and used that subset as a discovery cohort. A few DR-DQ haplotypes were handled as single units for association and clustering because linkage in the cohort was strong. On average, roughly 240,000 unique TCR beta nucleotide sequences were sequenced per donor among several hundred genotyped donors of the cohort, with roughly 18% of those sequences being non-productive. An early release that covered about 600 HLA-typed donors contained approximately 300 gigabases of sequencing data and approximately 85 million unique TCR sequences. A later analysis re-examined previously published TCR beta repertoires from just over 650 donors and added high-resolution HLA genotyping to investigate patterns of TCR occurrence. The aim of the study was to test whether cataloging public T cell receptors could identify signatures of past pathogen exposure. To predict cytomegalovirus infection status, the study brought together high-throughput TCR immunosequencing, statistical association of individual TCRs with disease status, and machine learning. HLA typing included class I and class II loci at four-digit resolution. The genetic ancestry cluster associated with self-reported Caucasian donors included 70% to 85% of the roughly 390 genotyped donors. In the later analysis, no new phenotypic data were used to find candidate immune exposures; instead, reliance was placed on TCR beta sequences and their occurrence across donors. An earlier analysis of about 600 of the donors used high-throughput TCR beta sequencing to judge whether each TCR beta V gene segment behaved as functional or pseudogenic. The number of donors typed differed by locus, with about 629-630 for A, B, C, DRB1 and DQB1, 522 for DQA1, under 610 for DPA1, and some 470 for DPB1. Alongside the repertoire data, information on donor age, sex, ethnicity and CMV serostatus was compiled. The study used immunosequencing to profile the T cell repertoires of several hundred subjects and linked those repertoires to cytomegalovirus serostatus. All discovery cohort repertoires had been generated on a single sequencing platform. Besides the first cohort of under 700 subjects, a separate validation cohort made up of 120 different subjects was used.

General study outcomes and caveats: The 87-base-pair reads could not distinguish some IMGT-functional V segments, including TRBV6-2 and TRBV6-3, so those segments were excluded. In a later analysis, HLA-associated TCR beta chains showed more clonal expansion and lower generation probabilities than non-associated chains that were equally common. A later analysis associated some 17,000 TCR beta sequences with specific HLA alleles at a false discovery rate of 0.05. In a later analysis, TCR association rates were found to vary across HLA loci, with the most associated TCRs seen for DRB1 alleles and the fewest for HLA-C alleles. In a later analysis, several top co-occurrence clusters were reported to appear linked to parvovirus B19, influenza, CMV and Epstein-Barr virus. A total of some 180 TCR beta chains were listed by the study as associated with cytomegalovirus. Presence/absence analyses assumed roughly uniform sequencing depth across donors, an assumption that may not hold. In an earlier analysis of some 500 of the donors, most TCR beta V segments were observed in productive rearrangements about 90% or about 30% of the time, broadly matching IMGT annotations. A later genetic analysis reported fewer N-insertions in productive TCRs among donors in an Asian-associated ancestry cluster than the 666-donor mean. V-gene and J-gene trimming of TCR beta chains was associated with a missense DCLRE1C variant in a later genetic analysis, and the association was replicated in an independent cohort. Roughly 15 rarely observed V segments, including chromosome 9 orphons, were excluded from the earlier analysis of several hundred of the donors because counts were too low. Most TCR sequences were observed very rarely across donors, whereas some public TCRs were present in many individuals. Assigning TCR associations to individual alleles was difficult when HLA alleles, especially DR and DQ, strongly co-occurred. Immune exposure information for the cohort was limited to CMV serostatus. According to a later analysis, most CMV-associated TCR beta chains appeared to be HLA-restricted, and the HLA associations seemed to be driven largely by CMV exposure. Correlated functional status among segregating V segments might be attributable to linkage disequilibrium, but an unknown experimental factor could not be ruled out. The classifier was reported to diagnose cytomegalovirus status with high specificity and sensitivity in both the original and validation cohorts. HLA typing was unavailable for some donors at each locus, so association tests used only the typed subset. According to the authors, the approach could potentially be generalized to other disease states and immunological phenotypes. A group of highly shared sequence variants was considered likely to be a technical artifact of the sequencing pipeline. A further reported finding was that TCR beta sequences accurately predicted the HLA-A and HLA-B alleles for most subjects in the first cohort. A few of the identified cytomegalovirus-associated TCR beta chains were confirmed in vitro to be specific for cytomegalovirus antigens. The cohort was sequenced for TCR beta chains only, and without alpha or paired-chain data the features that could be detected were limited.

This clone has a handful of counts. What this receptor recognizes is not known. It has no much larger one-base neighbor in the sample; base qualities were not kept. Trimming accounts for 3 bases at V and 4 bases at J, while the number of junction bases matched to no gene is 8. The CDR3 runs 15 residues from the cysteine to the phenylalanine. Just the 45-base CDR3 DNA is kept, in frame starting at base 1. The germline V gene supplies CDR1 SGHRS and CDR2 YFSETQ. The receptor library was made with the immunoSEQ multiplex PCR assay. The multiplex PCR relied on a mix of 60 forward primers for TCR Vbeta segments and 13 reverse primers for TCR Jbeta segments. The CDR3 region of rearranged TCR beta genes was amplified from genomic DNA with a multiplex PCR assay. The amplified TCR beta libraries were sequenced on the Illumina HiSeq System as 87-base-pair reads. In the paper's pipeline: In a later analysis, approximately 74 million unique TCR beta chains were counted across the 500 to 850 repertoires, and about 10 million of these chains were shared by at least two donors. Raw reads were error-corrected and collapsed into unique sequences with a nearest-neighbor algorithm that merged closely related sequences to remove PCR and sequencing errors. To assign V, D and J gene segments, CDR3 sequences were aligned to IMGT reference sequences. For a sequence to be retained, a match of at least six nucleotides to both a V gene segment and a J gene segment was required. Rearrangements were classified as productive when the CDR3 lacked stop codons and remained in frame with V and J, and all other rearrangements were classified as non-productive. Following IMGT convention, CDR3 was defined as the stretch from the second conserved V-encoded cysteine to the conserved J-encoded phenylalanine. In an earlier analysis of around 540 of the donors, sequences lacking an unambiguous match to a single V gene segment were excluded. An earlier analysis of some 610 of the donors called V segments functional above 56.7% productive rearrangements and segregating when the between-donor standard deviation exceeded 5%. A statistical classification framework was built to diagnose cytomegalovirus status from the catalog of TCR beta chain sequences. In a later analysis, V and J genes were assigned by comparing TCR nucleotide sequences against IMGT/GENE-DB human TR gene sequences. In a later analysis, CDR3 sequences and most-parsimonious VDJ recombination scenarios were assigned using the TCRdist pipeline. A later analysis defined each TCR beta chain by its CDR3 amino acid sequence plus V-gene family, and excluded reads lacking a unique V-gene family. In a later analysis, some 600 highly shared, low-generation-probability nucleotide sequences were removed to address suspected cross-contamination and a sequencing artifact. In a later analysis, a clonal expansion index was calculated for each public chain from normalized within-repertoire ranks of inferred template counts. A later analysis computed generation probabilities with a VDJ recombination model fitted to out-of-frame rearrangements, and checked the results against IGoR. In a later analysis, hypergeometric tests were used to score TCR-TCR, TCR-HLA and TCR-CMV co-occurrence, with a repertoire-size bias correction applied to TCR pairs. False discovery rates were estimated in a later analysis by permuting HLA or CMV assignments 20 times. In a later analysis, co-occurring TCRs were grouped with DBSCAN, and TCRdist sequence similarity was added when clustering was performed within HLA-allele-positive subsets. Repertoires with fewer than 30,000 or more than 120,000 public chains, plus five repertoires with anomalous nucleotide sharing, were excluded from co-occurrence clustering. TCRdb retrieved this table from immuneACCESS and kept in-frame rearrangements only. Not all clones are present; in checked studies, unresolved V genes account for under half, and no reason is known for the remainder. D and trimming come from the DNA, and the V and J calls and clone size come from that table. Within this sample are approximately 150,000 clones, with 77% of them counted one time only. 0.8% to 0.95% of the sample lies in the top ten.

The cohort was made up of under 800 healthy bone marrow donors. All cohort members were sampled while nominally healthy, although unrecorded immune exposures were likely present. The donor was CMV seronegative and belonged to the group of 350 to 400 seronegative cohort members. A peripheral blood sample was collected from each donor, and TCR beta sequencing was performed on peripheral blood mononuclear cells. The Qiagen DNeasy Blood Extraction Kit was used to extract genomic DNA from the blood cell samples. The chain employs TRBV5-1 and TRBJ1-2; 8 bases in the middle match TRBD1. Sequencing was done on a sample of PBMCs. This TCR was sampled from a woman aged 60-75 years in good health and CMV-seronegative. The bases are TGCGCCAGCAGCTCAGGGACAGGTACCGGCTATGGCTACACCTTC. This translates into CASSSGTGTGYGYTF. When the CDR3 is completed using the reference TRBV5-1 and TRBJ1-2 genes on either side, the full variable domain is KAGVTQTPRYLIKTRGQQVTLSCSPISGHRSVSWYQQTPGQGLQFLFEYFSETQRNKGNFPGRFSGRQFSNSRSEMNVSTLELGDSALYLCASSSGTGTGYGYTFGSGTRLTVV.